This TCR beta chain was identified during a study of blood T cells in healthy people across ages. With a J-beta primer mix and a sample-barcoded 5' primer, a second PCR ran about 6 to 11 cycles. Using its own MiXCR run on the 5' RACE reads, TCRdb lists one record per CDR3 protein. The sample has approximately 670,000 distinct CDR3 sequences; approximately 40% are singletons. They isolated at least 7 million PBMCs from each sample. Study outcomes and limitations: Across samples, TCR beta diversity tracked strongly with naive T cell percentage.

This clonotype occurred a few times. The target antigen is unknown. V was cut by 3 bases and J by 2 bases, with 17 bases left in between. The CDR3 extends over 16 amino acids. Per germline, CDR1 MNHEY and CDR2 SVGAGI. This clonotype originated in an older man in good health. Sequencing input: blood. This sequence joins TRBV6-5 and TRBJ2-7, with D tentatively TRBD1 (6 bases). CDR3 bases: TGTGCCAGCAGTTATGGAGAACCGGGACAAGCCTACGAGCAGTACTTC. This sequence encodes CASSYGEPGQAYEQYF.